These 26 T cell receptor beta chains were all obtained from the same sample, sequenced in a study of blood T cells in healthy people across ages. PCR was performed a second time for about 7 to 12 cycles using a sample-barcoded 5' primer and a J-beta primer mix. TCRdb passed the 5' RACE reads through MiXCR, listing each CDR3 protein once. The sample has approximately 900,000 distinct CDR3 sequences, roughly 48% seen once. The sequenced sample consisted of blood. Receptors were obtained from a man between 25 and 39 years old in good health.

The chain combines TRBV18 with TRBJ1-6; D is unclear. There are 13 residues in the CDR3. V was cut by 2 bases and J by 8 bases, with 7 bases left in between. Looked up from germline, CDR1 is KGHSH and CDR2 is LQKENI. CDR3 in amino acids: CASSPESHSPLHF. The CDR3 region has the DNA TGTGCCAGCTCACCAGAGTCGCATTCACCCCTCCACTTT.

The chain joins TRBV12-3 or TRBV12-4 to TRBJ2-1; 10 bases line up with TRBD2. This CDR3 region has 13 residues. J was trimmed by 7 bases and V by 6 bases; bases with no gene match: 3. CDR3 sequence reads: CASRRGLANEQFF. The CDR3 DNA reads TGTGCCAGCAGACGGGGACTAGCGAATGAGCAGTTCTTC.

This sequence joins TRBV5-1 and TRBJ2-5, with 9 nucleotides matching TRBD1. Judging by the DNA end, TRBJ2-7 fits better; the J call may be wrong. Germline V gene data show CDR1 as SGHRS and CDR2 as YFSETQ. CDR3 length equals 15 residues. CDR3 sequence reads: CASSLSRDRVFEQYF. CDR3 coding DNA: TGCGCCAGCAGCTTAAGCCGGGACAGGGTCTTCGAGCAGTACTTC.

In DNA, the CDR3 is TGTGCCAGCAGCTTCGCTAGGGCTCAAGAGACCCAGTACTTC. This codes for CASSFARAQETQYF. The chain couples TRBV7-2 to TRBJ2-7; D not certain. The last part of the DNA fits TRBJ2-5 better; the J call may be wrong. Germline loops: CDR1 SGHTA, CDR2 FQGNSA. CDR3 length: 14 amino acids.

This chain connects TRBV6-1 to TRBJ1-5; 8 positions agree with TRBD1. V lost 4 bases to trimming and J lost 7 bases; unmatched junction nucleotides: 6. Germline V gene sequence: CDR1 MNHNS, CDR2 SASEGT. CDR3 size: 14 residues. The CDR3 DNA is TGTGCCAGCAGTGCTTCAGGGGGCAGGCAGCCCCAGCATTTT. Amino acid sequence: CASSASGGRQPQHF.

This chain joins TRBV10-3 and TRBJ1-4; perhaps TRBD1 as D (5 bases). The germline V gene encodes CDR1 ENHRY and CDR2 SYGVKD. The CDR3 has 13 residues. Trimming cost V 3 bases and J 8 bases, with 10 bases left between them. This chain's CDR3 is CAISDRGEEKLFF. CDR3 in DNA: TGTGCCATCAGTGATCGAGGGGAGGAAAAACTGTTTTTT.

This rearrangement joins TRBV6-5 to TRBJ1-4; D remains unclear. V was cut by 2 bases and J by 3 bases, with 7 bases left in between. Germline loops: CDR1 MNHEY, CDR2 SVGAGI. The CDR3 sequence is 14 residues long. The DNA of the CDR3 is TGTGCCAGCAGTTACAGGGATGCTAATGAAAAACTGTTTTTT. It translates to CASSYRDANEKLFF.

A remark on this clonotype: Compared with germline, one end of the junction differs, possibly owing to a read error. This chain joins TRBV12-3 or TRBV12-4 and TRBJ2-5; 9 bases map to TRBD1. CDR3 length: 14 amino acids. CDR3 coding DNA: TGTGCCAGCAGGTTAACAGGGGGCAAAGAGACCCGGTACTTC. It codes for CASRLTGGKETRYF.

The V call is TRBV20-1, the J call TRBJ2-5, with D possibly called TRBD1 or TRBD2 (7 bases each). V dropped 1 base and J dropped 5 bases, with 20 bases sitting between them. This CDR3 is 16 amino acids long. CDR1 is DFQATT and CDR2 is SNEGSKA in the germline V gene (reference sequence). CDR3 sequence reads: CSARVAATGRVETQYF. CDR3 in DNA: TGCAGTGCTAGAGTCGCCGCGACAGGGAGGGTGGAGACCCAGTACTTC.

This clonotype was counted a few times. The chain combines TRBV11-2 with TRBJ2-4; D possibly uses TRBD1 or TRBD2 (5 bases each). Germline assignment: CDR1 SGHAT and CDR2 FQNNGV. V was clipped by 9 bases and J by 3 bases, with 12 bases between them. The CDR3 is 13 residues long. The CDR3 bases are TGTGCCAGTAGAGGGGTAGGCAAAAACATTCAGTACTTC. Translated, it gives CASRGVGKNIQYF.

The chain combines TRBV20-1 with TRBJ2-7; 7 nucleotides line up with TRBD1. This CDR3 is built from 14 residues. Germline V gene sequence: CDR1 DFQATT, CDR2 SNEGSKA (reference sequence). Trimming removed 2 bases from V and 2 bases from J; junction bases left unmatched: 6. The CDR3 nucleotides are TGCAGTGCTAGATCGCAGGGGGAACCCTACGAGCAGTACTTC. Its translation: CSARSQGEPYEQYF.

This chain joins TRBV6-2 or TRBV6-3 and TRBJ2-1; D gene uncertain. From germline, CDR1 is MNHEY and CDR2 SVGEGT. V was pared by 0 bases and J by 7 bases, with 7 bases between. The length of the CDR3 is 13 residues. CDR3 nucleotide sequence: TGTGCCAGCAGTTACTCGAACCCTAATGAGCAGTTCTTC. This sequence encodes CASSYSNPNEQFF.

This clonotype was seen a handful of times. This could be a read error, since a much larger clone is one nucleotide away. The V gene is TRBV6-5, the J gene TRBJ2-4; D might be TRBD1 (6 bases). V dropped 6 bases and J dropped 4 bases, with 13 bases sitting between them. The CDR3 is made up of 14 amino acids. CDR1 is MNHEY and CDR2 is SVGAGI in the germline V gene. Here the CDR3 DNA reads TGTGCCAGCAGGGACAAGACAGGAAAAAACATTCAGTACTTC. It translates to CASRDKTGKNIQYF.

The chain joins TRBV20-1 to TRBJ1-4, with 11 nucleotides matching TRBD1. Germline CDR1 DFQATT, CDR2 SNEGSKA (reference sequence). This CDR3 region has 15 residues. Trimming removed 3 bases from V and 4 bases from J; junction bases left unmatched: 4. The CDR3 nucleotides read TGCAGTGCTAGGGACAGGGGGCTTATTAATGAAAAACTGTTTTTT. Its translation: CSARDRGLINEKLFF.

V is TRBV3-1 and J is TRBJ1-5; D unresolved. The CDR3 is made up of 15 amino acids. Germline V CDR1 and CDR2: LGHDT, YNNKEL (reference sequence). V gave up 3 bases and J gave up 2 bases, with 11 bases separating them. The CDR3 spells CASSQAVGGNQPQHF. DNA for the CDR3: TGTGCCAGCAGCCAGGCCGTCGGGGGCAATCAGCCCCAGCATTTT.

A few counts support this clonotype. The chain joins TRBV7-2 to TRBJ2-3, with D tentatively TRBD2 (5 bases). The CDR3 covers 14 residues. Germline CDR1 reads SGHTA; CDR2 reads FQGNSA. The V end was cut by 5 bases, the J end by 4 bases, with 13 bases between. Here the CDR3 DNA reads TGTGCCAGCAGCCCACTTCCTAGCTCAGATACGCAGTATTTT. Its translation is CASSPLPSSDTQYF.

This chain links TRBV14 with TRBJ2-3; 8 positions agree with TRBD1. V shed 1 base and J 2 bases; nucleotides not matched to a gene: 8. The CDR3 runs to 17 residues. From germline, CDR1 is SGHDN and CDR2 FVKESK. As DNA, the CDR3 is TGTGCCAGCAGCCAAGGACAGGGGCCAAGCCCCACAGATACGCAGTATTTT. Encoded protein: CASSQGQGPSPTDTQYF. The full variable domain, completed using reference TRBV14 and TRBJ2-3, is EAGVTQFPSHSVIEKGQTVTLRCDPISGHDNLYWYRRVMGKEIKFLLHFVKESKQDESGMPNNRFLAERTGGTYSTLKVQPAELEDSGVYFCASSQGQGPSPTDTQYFGPGTRLTVL.

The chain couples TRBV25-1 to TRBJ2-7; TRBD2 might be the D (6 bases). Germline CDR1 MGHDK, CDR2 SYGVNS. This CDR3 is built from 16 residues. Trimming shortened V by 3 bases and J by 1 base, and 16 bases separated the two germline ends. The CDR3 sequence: CASSEWGLGGSYEQYF. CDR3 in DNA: TGTGCCAGCAGTGAGTGGGGCCTGGGGGGTTCCTACGAGCAGTACTTC.

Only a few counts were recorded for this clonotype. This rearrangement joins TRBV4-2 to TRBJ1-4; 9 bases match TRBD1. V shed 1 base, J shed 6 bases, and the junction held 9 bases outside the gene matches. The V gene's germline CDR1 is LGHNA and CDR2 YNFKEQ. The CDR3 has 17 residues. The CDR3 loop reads CASSQGPGQGNYEKLFF. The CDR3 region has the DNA TGTGCCAGCAGCCAAGGCCCCGGACAGGGGAATTATGAAAAACTGTTTTTT.

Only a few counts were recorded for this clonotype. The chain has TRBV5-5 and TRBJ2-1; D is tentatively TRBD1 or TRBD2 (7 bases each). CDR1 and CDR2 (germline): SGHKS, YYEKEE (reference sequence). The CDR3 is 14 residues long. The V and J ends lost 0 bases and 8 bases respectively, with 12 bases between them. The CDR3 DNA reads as TGTGCCAGCAGCTTGGGCAGGGGGGGAGATGAGCAGTTCTTC. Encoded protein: CASSLGRGGDEQFF.

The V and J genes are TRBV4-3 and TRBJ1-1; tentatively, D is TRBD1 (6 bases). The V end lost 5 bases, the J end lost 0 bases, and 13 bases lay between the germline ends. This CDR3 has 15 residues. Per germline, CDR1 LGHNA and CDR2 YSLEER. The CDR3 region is CASSIRDTLNTEAFF. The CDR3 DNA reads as TGCGCCAGCAGCATCCGGGACACGTTGAACACTGAAGCTTTCTTT.

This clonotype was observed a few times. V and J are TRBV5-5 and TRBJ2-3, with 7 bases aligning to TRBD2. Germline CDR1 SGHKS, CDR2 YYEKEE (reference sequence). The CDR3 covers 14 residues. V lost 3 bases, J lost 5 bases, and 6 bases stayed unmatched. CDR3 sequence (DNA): TGTGCCAGCAGCTGGGGGGGAGGGATAGATACGCAGTATTTT. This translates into CASSWGGGIDTQYF.

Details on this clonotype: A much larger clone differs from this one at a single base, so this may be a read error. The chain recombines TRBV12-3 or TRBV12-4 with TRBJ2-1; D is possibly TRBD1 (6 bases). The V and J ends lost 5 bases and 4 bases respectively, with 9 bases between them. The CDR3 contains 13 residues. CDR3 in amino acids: CASSVTGYNEQFF. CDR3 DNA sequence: TGTGCCAGCAGTGTAACAGGGTACAATGAGCAGTTCTTC.

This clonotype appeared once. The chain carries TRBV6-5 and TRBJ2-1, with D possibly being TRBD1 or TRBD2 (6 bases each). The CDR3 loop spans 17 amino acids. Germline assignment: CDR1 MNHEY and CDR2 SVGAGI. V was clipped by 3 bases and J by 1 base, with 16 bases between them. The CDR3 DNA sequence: TGTGCCAGCAGTTATGATAGCCGGAGGGGGTCCTACAATGAGCAGTTCTTC. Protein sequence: CASSYDSRRGSYNEQFF.

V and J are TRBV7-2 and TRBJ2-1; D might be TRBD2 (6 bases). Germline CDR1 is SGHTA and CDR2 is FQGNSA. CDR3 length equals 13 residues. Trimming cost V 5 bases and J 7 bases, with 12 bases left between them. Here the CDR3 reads CASSTNRENEQFF. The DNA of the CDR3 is TGTGCCAGCAGCACCAATCGGGAGAATGAGCAGTTCTTC.

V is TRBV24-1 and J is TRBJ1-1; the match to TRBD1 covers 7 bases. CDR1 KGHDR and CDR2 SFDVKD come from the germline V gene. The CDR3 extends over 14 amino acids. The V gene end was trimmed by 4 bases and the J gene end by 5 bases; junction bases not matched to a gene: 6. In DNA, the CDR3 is TGTGCCACCAGTGACGGCGGACAGGATACTGAAGCTTTCTTT. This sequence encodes CATSDGGQDTEAFF.